Listed below are T cell receptor beta chains from one sample, sequenced in a study of T cell changes during pregnancy in multiple sclerosis. Sequenced by immunoSEQ multiplex PCR; TCRdb stores in-frame clones only, minus some. The sample contains tens of thousands of clones, approximately 95% of which appear only once. The sample consisted of peripheral blood, taken in the second trimester of pregnancy. Receptors originate from a female donor in good health, enrolled as a control in a pregnancy study. Both conserved end residues are trimmed from each CDR3. A clone size is listed for some rows: how often the clone was seen (once, few, many), or a class if it is expanded.

v_call clone_size cdr3_aa
TRBV7-9 - ASSLNTDQPQH
TRBV29-1 - SGSRQGAIEAF
TRBV7-9 - ASSLLGQFSRTQY
TRBV7-9 - ASSAPEGETQY
TRBV5-4 - ASSSKSNEQF
TRBV28 - ASSRPQYTEAF
TRBV6-1 once AGSRGTSGLYEQY
TRBV28 - ASSFFMSSGGSYEQY
TRBV7-6 - ASSLSGQGAYEQY
TRBV2 - ASSEQGGSYEQY
TRBV4-1 - ASSPSQGAPYEQY
TRBV5-1 - ASSLGQYGYT
TRBV9 once ASSVAGQGYEQY
TRBV5-6 - ASSLAQEDEKLF
TRBV5-4 - ASSFPVDQETQY
TRBV7-2 - ASSLGGTGGGEQF
TRBV28 - ASSSLGLAGEETQY
TRBV15 - ATSRERRGSVDTQY
TRBV28 - ASSARAPKGNQPQH
TRBV5-1 - ASSPQPVYNEQF
TRBV29-1 - SVGVAAYEQY
TRBV13 - ASSRDWASDQETQY
TRBV6-5 - ASSYLTGNYGYT
TRBV11-3 - ASSLRGEQF
TRBV18 - ASSPTSGKETQY
TRBV28 - ASIPDGGTGNTIY
TRBV27 - ASKVSVSGETQY
TRBV7-9 - ASSPTGALGGYT
TRBV18 - ASSLLAGDHEQF
TRBV4-2 - ASSQYGTSGANYEQY
TRBV6-5 - ASKKDSANYGYT
TRBV18 - ASSQDLNQPQH
TRBV19 - ASSPQGGTYEQY
TRBV2 - ASSEAEETQY
TRBV5-4 - ASSAGGTGPYEQY
TRBV2 - ASRTGGSLIGANVLT
TRBV29-1 - SAGSLYEQY
TRBV5-4 - ASTLSLTDYGYT
TRBV28 - ASRRGLAGYNEQF
TRBV28 - ASRSDLSLQF
TRBV5-1 - ASSLISSGSTDTQY
TRBV10-2 - ASSDFGMRAGEQY